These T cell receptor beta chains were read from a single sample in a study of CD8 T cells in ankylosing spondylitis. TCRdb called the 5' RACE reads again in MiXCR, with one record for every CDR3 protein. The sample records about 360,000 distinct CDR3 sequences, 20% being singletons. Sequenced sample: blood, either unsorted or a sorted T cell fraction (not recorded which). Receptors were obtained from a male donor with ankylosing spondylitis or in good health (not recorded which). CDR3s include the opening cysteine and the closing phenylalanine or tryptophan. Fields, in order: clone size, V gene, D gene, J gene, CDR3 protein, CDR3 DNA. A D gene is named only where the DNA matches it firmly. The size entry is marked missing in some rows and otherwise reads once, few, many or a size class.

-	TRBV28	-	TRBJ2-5	CASSPRQGPEETQYF	TGTGCCAGCAGTCCCCGCCAGGGACCCGAAGAGACCCAGTACTTC
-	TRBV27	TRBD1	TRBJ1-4	CASSLKDRRNEKLFF	TGTGCCAGCAGTTTGAAGGACAGGAGAAATGAAAAACTGTTTTTT
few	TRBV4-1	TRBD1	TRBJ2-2	CASSRQGAPNTGELFF	TGCGCCAGCAGCCGACAGGGGGCCCCGAACACCGGGGAGCTGTTTTTT
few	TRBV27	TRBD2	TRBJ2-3	CASRWRGASDTQYF	TGTGCCAGTCGCTGGCGGGGGGCTTCAGATACGCAGTATTTT
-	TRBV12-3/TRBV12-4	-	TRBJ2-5	CASSFVQGLGTQYF	TGTGCCAGCAGTTTCGTCCAGGGTCTGGGGACCCAGTACTTC
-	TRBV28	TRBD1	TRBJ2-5	CASSPTGALETQYF	TGTGCCAGCAGCCCCACAGGGGCCCTGGAGACCCAGTACTTC
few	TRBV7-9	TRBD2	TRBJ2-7	CASSPTTSGSIYEQYF	TGTGCCAGCAGCCCAACGACTAGCGGGAGCATATACGAGCAGTACTTC
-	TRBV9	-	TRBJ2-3	CASSPNYGFYRPRDTQYF	TGTGCCAGCAGCCCCAACTACGGGTTCTACCGTCCTCGCGATACGCAGTATTTT
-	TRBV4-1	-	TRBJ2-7	CASSQNGRDHEQYF	TGCGCCAGCAGCCAAAACGGCAGGGACCACGAGCAGTACTTC
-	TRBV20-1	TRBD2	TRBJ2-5	CSARGSFSGGAGETQYF	TGCAGTGCTAGAGGAAGTTTTAGCGGGGGGGCAGGAGAGACCCAGTACTTC
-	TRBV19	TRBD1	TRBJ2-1	CASSIGDRGYNEQFF	TGTGCCAGTAGTATAGGTGACAGGGGCTACAATGAGCAGTTCTTC
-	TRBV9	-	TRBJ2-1	CASSGHDGHNEQFF	TGTGCCAGCAGCGGACATGACGGACACAATGAGCAGTTCTTC
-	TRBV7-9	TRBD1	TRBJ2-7	CASSLWDSLREQYF	TGTGCCAGCAGCCTTTGGGACAGCCTGCGCGAGCAGTACTTC
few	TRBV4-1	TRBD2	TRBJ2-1	CASSQASRAGAGDEQFF	TGCGCCAGCAGCCAAGCGAGTCGAGCGGGGGCGGGAGATGAGCAGTTCTTC
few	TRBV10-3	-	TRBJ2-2	CAISESRQGPNTGELFF	TGTGCCATCAGTGAGTCCCGCCAGGGCCCGAACACCGGGGAGCTGTTTTTT
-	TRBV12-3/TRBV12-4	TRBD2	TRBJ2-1	CASSPLAGGDSGQFF	TGTGCCAGCAGTCCCCTAGCGGGGGGGGATAGTGGGCAGTTCTTC
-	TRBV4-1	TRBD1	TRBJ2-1	CASSQGQGANNVHNEQFF	TGCGCCAGCAGCCAAGGACAGGGGGCAAACAACGTCCACAATGAGCAGTTCTTC
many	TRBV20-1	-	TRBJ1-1	CSARDGGDTEAFF	TGCAGTGCTAGGGATGGGGGGGACACTGAAGCTTTCTTT
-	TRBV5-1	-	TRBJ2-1	CASSLEDGVAQFF	TGCGCCAGCAGCTTGGAGGACGGAGTGGCGCAGTTCTTC
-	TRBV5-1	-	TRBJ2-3	CASSLSSAGGTDTQYF	TGCGCCAGCAGCTTGTCCAGCGCCGGGGGCACAGATACGCAGTATTTT
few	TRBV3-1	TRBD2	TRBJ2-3	CASSQDTGGPGDTQYF	TGTGCCAGCAGCCAAGACACGGGGGGGCCGGGAGATACGCAGTATTTT
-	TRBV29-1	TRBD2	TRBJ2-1	CSVAGLAGAPVNEQFF	TGCAGCGTTGCAGGACTAGCGGGGGCCCCCGTTAATGAGCAGTTCTTC
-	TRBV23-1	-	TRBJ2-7	CASGNRDEQYF	TGCGCCAGCGGTAACAGGGACGAGCAGTACTTC
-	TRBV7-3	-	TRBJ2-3	CASSLSGHSTDTQYF	TGTGCCAGCAGCTTAAGCGGGCACAGCACAGATACGCAGTATTTT
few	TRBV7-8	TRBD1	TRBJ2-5	CASRSNRGNQETQYF	TGTGCCAGCAGGTCAAACAGGGGCAATCAAGAGACCCAGTACTTC
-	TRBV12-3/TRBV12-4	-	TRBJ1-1	CASSFGGRMNTEAFF	TGTGCCAGCAGTTTTGGAGGGAGGATGAACACTGAAGCTTTCTTT
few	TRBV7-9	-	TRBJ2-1	CASSPPQHNEQFF	TGTGCCAGCAGCCCCCCCCAGCACAATGAGCAGTTCTTC
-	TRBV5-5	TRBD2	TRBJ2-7	CASSLALAVSYEQYF	TGTGCCAGCAGCTTGGCTCTAGCGGTCTCCTACGAGCAGTACTTC
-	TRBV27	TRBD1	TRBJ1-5	CASSSIWTGENQPQHF	TGTGCCAGCAGTTCGATCTGGACAGGGGAAAATCAGCCCCAACATTTT
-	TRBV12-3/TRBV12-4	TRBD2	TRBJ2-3	CTSSLVGEGTSGVRNTQYF	TGTACCAGCAGTTTAGTTGGGGAAGGGACTAGCGGGGTCCGGAATACGCAGTATTTT
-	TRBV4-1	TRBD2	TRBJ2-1	CASSQGDERGGNEQFF	TGCGCCAGCAGCCAAGGCGACGAGCGGGGGGGCAATGAGCAGTTCTTC
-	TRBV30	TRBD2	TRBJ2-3	CAWDSGSYTDTQYF	TGTGCCTGGGATAGCGGGAGCTACACAGATACGCAGTATTTT
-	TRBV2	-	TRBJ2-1	CASSEAGMNDEQFF	TGTGCCAGCAGTGAAGCGGGGATGAACGATGAGCAGTTCTTC
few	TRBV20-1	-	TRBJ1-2	CSAETLYQGNYGYTF	TGCAGTGCCGAAACTCTGTATCAGGGCAACTATGGCTACACCTTC
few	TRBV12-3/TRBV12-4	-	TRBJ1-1	CASSLLGEEAFF	TGTGCCAGCAGTTTATTGGGGGAGGAAGCTTTCTTT
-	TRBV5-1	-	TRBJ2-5	CASSGRDTQYQETQYF	TGCGCCAGCAGCGGCCGGGACACCCAGTACCAAGAGACCCAGTACTTC
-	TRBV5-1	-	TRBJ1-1	CASSSRRDEAFF	TGCGCCAGCAGCTCAAGACGGGATGAAGCTTTCTTT
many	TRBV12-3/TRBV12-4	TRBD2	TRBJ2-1	CASSPSGGADEQFF	TGTGCCAGCAGTCCAAGCGGGGGGGCGGATGAGCAGTTCTTC
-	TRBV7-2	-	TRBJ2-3	CASSQLGLALTDTQYF	TGTGCCAGCAGCCAGCTTGGGCTAGCTCTCACAGATACGCAGTATTTT
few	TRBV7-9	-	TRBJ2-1	CASSQGRGGSYNEQFF	TGTGCCAGCAGCCAAGGGCGGGGTGGCTCCTACAATGAGCAGTTCTTC
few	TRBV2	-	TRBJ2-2	CASSLPRGATGDTGELFF	TGTGCCAGCAGCCTCCCCCGCGGCGCAACCGGCGACACCGGGGAGCTGTTTTTT